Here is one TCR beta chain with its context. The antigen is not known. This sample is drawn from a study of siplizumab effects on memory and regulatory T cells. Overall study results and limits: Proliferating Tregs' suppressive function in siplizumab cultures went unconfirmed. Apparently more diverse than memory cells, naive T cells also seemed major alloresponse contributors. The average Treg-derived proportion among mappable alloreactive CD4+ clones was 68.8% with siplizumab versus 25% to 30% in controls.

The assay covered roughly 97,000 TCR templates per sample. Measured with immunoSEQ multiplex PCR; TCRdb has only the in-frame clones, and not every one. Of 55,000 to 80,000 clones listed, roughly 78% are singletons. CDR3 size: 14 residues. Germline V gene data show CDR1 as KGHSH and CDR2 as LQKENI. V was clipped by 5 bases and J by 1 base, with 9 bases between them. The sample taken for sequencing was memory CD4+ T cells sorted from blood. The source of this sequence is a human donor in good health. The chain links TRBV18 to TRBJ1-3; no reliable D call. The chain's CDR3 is CASSNSVSGNTIYF. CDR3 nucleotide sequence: TGTGCCAGCTCAAACTCAGTATCTGGAAACACCATATATTTT.